Following are 11 T cell receptor beta chains from one sample sequenced in a study of shared clonotypes between healthy human individuals (dated by TCRdb to the early 2020s). Receptors were amplified or captured by the immunoSEQ multiplex PCR assay. Here the immuneACCESS table is served through TCRdb, limited to in-frame sequences with V and J called. Missing clones are a known gap in these copies; in checked studies unresolved V genes cover under half, and the rest lacks a known reason. The sample includes approximately 1,500,000 clones, with approximately 97% observed a single time. The top ten clonotypes cover roughly 1.2% of the sample. Source material: naive CD4+ T cells sorted from blood. In light of the paper, this sample's cell subset or site label describes: CD45RA+ positively selected. These receptors were collected from a man younger than 45 in good health.

Concerning this clone itself: Other nucleotide sequences in the sample specify the same CDR3. Here the CDR3 DNA reads TGTGCCAGCAGTCCCCCCTCGCCAGAGACCCAGTACTTC. This gives the protein CASSPPSPETQYF. The chain employs TRBV28 and TRBJ2-5; D is uncertain. CDR1 and CDR2 from the germline V gene are MDHEN and SYDVKM. The CDR3 length is 13 residues. Trimming shortened V by 5 bases and J by 4 bases, and 11 bases separated the two germline ends.

The chain links TRBV10-3 to TRBJ2-5; 8 nucleotides match TRBD2. The V gene end was trimmed by 6 bases and the J gene end by 1 base; junction bases not matched to a gene: 4. Germline-derived CDR1 and CDR2 are ENHRY and SYGVKD. The CDR3 extends over 14 amino acids. CDR3 bases: TGTGCCATCAGCGGGAGGGGGGGCCAAGAGACCCAGTACTTC. This encodes CAISGRGGQETQYF.

This clone was recorded once. The genes are TRBV7-2 and TRBJ2-1; D remains ambiguous. Germline assignment: CDR1 SGHTA and CDR2 FQGNSA. Trimming pared 6 bases from V and 10 bases from J, leaving 13 bases between. This CDR3 is 12 amino acids long. The DNA of the CDR3 is TGTGCCAGCAGTTCTAAAACCACCGAGCAGTTCTTC. Translating gives CASSSKTTEQFF.

The chain joins TRBV19 to TRBJ2-5, with 10 nucleotides matching TRBD1. Germline-derived CDR1 and CDR2 are LNHDA and SQIVND (reference sequence). The CDR3 has 16 residues. V was clipped by 4 bases and J by 5 bases; unmatched bases: 10. The CDR3 DNA follows: TGTGCCAGTAGTACCTCCGGGACAGGGGATTGGGAGACCCAGTACTTC. Translating gives CASSTSGTGDWETQYF.

This clone is a singleton in its sample. The chain links TRBV18 to TRBJ2-1, with 15 bases that match TRBD2. With 0 bases clipped from V and 0 bases from J, the junction kept 3 bases outside the gene matches. CDR3 length: 19 residues. The germline CDR1 and CDR2 sequences are KGHSH and LQKENI. CDR3 sequence reads: CASSPPGTSGRSSYNEQFF. Here the CDR3 DNA reads TGTGCCAGCTCACCACCCGGGACTAGCGGGAGGAGCTCCTACAATGAGCAGTTCTTC.

The chain recombines TRBV11-2 with TRBJ2-1; 7 nucleotides match TRBD2. V shed 3 bases, J shed 7 bases, and the junction held 6 bases outside the gene matches. CDR3 size: 14 residues. Germline V gene data show CDR1 as SGHAT and CDR2 as FQNNGV. The CDR3 spells CASSFKRDWNEQFF. As DNA, the CDR3 is TGTGCCAGCAGCTTTAAGCGGGATTGGAATGAGCAGTTCTTC.

The genes are TRBV6-1 and TRBJ2-1; D possibly corresponds to TRBD1 (6 bases). With 2 bases removed from V and 1 base from J, the gap between germline ends came to 9 bases. The CDR3 has 15 residues. Germline V gene lookup returns CDR1 MNHNS and CDR2 SASEGT. The CDR3 DNA reads TGTGCCAGCAGTGAATACAGGGTATCCTACAATGAGCAGTTCTTC. This codes for CASSEYRVSYNEQFF.

The chain combines TRBV7-9 with TRBJ1-1; D ambiguous. This CDR3 is built from 15 residues. V was clipped by 5 bases and J by 0 bases, with 13 bases between them. CDR1 SEHNR and CDR2 FQNEAQ come from the germline V gene (reference sequence). CDR3 residues: CASSTIRPMNTEAFF. The CDR3 DNA reads TGTGCCAGCAGCACCATACGGCCCATGAACACTGAAGCTTTCTTT.

This clone was seen just once. The chain has TRBV5-4 and TRBJ2-7, with D possibly matching TRBD1 (7 bases). V was clipped by 4 bases and J by 7 bases, with 21 bases between them. From germline, CDR1 is SGHNT and CDR2 YYREEE (reference sequence). CDR3 size: 15 residues. CDR3 sequence (DNA): TGTGCCAGCAGCCGGGCGATGGGCAGGGGGGTAGAGCAGTACTTC. It is translated as CASSRAMGRGVEQYF.

The rearrangement links TRBV29-1 to TRBJ1-1; a weak D match, TRBD1 (6 bases). CDR1 is SQVTM and CDR2 is ANQGSEA in the germline V gene. This CDR3 comprises 14 residues. Trimming took 8 bases from V and 6 from J, leaving 22 bases between them. In DNA, the CDR3 is TGCAGCTCGATGGGGGGGCTGAGGGGAGCTGAAGCTTTCTTT. Encoded protein: CSSMGGLRGAEAFF.

The CDR3 bases are TGCGCCACCTCCAGGGGGAGCGGGGAGACCCAGTACTTC. This codes for CATSRGSGETQYF. The J gene is TRBJ2-5, the V gene TRBV5-1; perhaps TRBD1 as D (7 bases). Germline V gene data show CDR1 as SGHRS and CDR2 as YFSETQ. The V end was cut by 9 bases, the J end by 5 bases, with 17 bases between. CDR3 length: 13 amino acids.